The 25 T cell receptor beta chains below were found in one sample sequenced in a study of blood T cells in healthy people across ages. The second PCR ran about 6 to 11 cycles with a sample-barcoded 5' primer and J-beta primers. TCRdb fed the 5' RACE reads into MiXCR, producing one record per CDR3 protein. The table records 550,000 to 650,000 distinct CDR3 sequences, about 30% of them present only once. The source material was blood. The receptors come from a woman of 80 years or more in good health.

This clonotype showed up many times. The chain recombines TRBV5-4 with TRBJ1-2; 7 bases align to TRBD1. Germline trimming cut 4 bases from V and 8 bases from J; bases unmatched to any gene: 11. Germline V gene lookup returns CDR1 SGHNT and CDR2 YYREEE (reference sequence). The CDR3 extends over 14 amino acids. The CDR3 DNA reads as TGTGCCAGCAGCCAACCGGGACAGTGGACCGGCTACACCTTC. This sequence encodes CASSQPGQWTGYTF.

There are many counts of this clonotype. The V gene is TRBV9, the J gene TRBJ2-1; no definite D call. Per the germline V gene, CDR1 is SGDLS and CDR2 is YYNGEE. The CDR3 totals 13 residues. V was pared by 0 bases and J by 4 bases, with 5 bases between. CDR3 sequence: CASSVDGYNEQFF. For the CDR3, the DNA is TGTGCCAGCAGCGTAGATGGGTACAATGAGCAGTTCTTC.

This clonotype was found a few times. A much larger clone sits a single nucleotide away, making a read error possible. V gene TRBV7-2 combines with J gene TRBJ1-2; the D gene is possibly TRBD1 (6 bases). Germline CDR1 reads SGHTA; CDR2 reads FQGNSA. The CDR3 consists of 14 residues. The V and J ends lost 8 bases and 3 bases respectively, with 16 bases between them. The CDR3 nucleotides read TGTGCCAGCCTTGGAGGGGGACTTCACTATGGCTACACCTTC. It is translated as CASLGGGLHYGYTF. Looking up the rest from reference TRBV7-2 and TRBJ1-2 gives the full variable domain: GAGVSQSPSNKVTEKGKDVELRCDPISGHTALYWYRQSLGQGLEFLIYFQGNSAPDKSGLPSDRFSAERTGGSVSTLTIQRTQQEDSAVYLCASLGGGLHYGYTFGSGTRLTVV.

This clonotype was found a few times. This may come from a read error, since a much larger clone is one base off. V is TRBV4-2 and J is TRBJ2-1, with 9 bases aligning to TRBD1. This CDR3 region has 16 residues. The V segment lost 0 bases and the J segment 10 bases; nucleotides outside the gene matches: 10. In germline, CDR1 is LGHNA, CDR2 YNFKEQ. CDR3 sequence (DNA): TGTGCCAGCAGCCAAGACCCCGGGACAGGGACCTACGAGCAGTTCTTC. It codes for CASSQDPGTGTYEQFF.

The chain uses TRBV9 and TRBJ1-2; D is possibly TRBD1 (5 bases). The CDR3 runs to 13 residues. Trimming stripped 4 bases from V and 12 bases from J, with 19 bases between. Germline loops: CDR1 SGDLS, CDR2 YYNGEE. DNA of the CDR3: TGTGCCAGCAGCCCCCGTGGGGGTTACGGCCACACCTTC. Translation: CASSPRGGYGHTF.

The rearrangement uses TRBV3-1 and TRBJ2-7; 8 bases fit TRBD2. CDR3 length: 14 amino acids. Losses at the gene ends were 4 bases for V and 2 bases for J; bases not matched to a gene: 4. Germline CDR1 LGHDT, CDR2 YNNKEL (reference sequence). CDR3 residues: CASSPGTRTYEQYF. CDR3 nucleotides: TGTGCCAGCAGCCCCGGGACTAGGACCTACGAGCAGTACTTC.

A note on this clonotype: A much larger clone differs from this one at a single base, so this may be a read error. The chain couples TRBV27 to TRBJ2-1, with 12 bases identical to TRBD2. The CDR3 consists of 11 residues. The V gene's germline CDR1 is MNHEY and CDR2 SMNVEV (reference sequence). CDR3 in amino acids: CASGLAGRRVF. The CDR3 DNA sequence: TGTGCCAGCGGACTAGCGGGGAGGCGGGTCTTC.

This clonotype was counted between two and nine times. The chain carries TRBV5-1 and TRBJ1-1; 10 bases line up with TRBD1. Trimming removed 2 bases from V and 1 base from J; junction bases left unmatched: 8. The CDR3 sequence is 17 residues long. From germline, CDR1 is SGHRS and CDR2 YFSETQ. CDR3 nucleotide sequence: TGCGCCAGCAGCTTCACCGGGACAGGGGCGCCGAACACTGAAGCTTTCTTT. This gives the protein CASSFTGTGAPNTEAFF. Complete variable domain (other parts from reference TRBV5-1 and TRBJ1-1): KAGVTQTPRYLIKTRGQQVTLSCSPISGHRSVSWYQQTPGQGLQFLFEYFSETQRNKGNFPGRFSGRQFSNSRSEMNVSTLELGDSALYLCASSFTGTGAPNTEAFFGQGTRLTVV.

This clonotype was recorded at least ten times. The CDR3 DNA is TGTGCCAGCAGCTCACGACAGGGACGGGGGTACACAGATACGCAGTATTTT. Protein: CASSSRQGRGYTDTQYF. This sequence joins TRBV7-2 and TRBJ2-3; tentatively, D is TRBD1 (7 bases). This CDR3 spans 17 amino acids. V gave up 4 bases and J gave up 2 bases, with 19 bases separating them. Germline CDR1 and CDR2: SGHTA and FQGNSA.

This clonotype came up many times. V is TRBV7-2 and J is TRBJ2-7, with TRBD1 as a possible D gene (6 bases). Trimming removed 5 bases at V and 4 bases at J, with 21 bases between. The CDR3 totals 16 residues. Germline V gene data show CDR1 as SGHTA and CDR2 as FQGNSA. CDR3 loop: CASSQGPGANLYEQYF. CDR3 bases: TGTGCCAGCAGCCAAGGGCCAGGGGCGAACCTTTACGAGCAGTACTTC.

This clonotype has a count of ten or more. The chain uses TRBV4-2 and TRBJ1-1; TRBD1 agrees at 9 bases. J lost 3 bases, V lost 3 bases, and 2 bases had no gene match. The CDR3 extends over 14 amino acids. CDR1 and CDR2 from the germline V gene are LGHNA and YNFKEQ. The DNA of the CDR3 is TGTGCCAGCAGCCAGGGACAGGGAGACACTGAAGCTTTCTTT. It encodes CASSQGQGDTEAFF.

This clonotype was counted many times. This sequence joins TRBV9 and TRBJ2-7; 12 bases fit TRBD1. Germline values: CDR1 SGDLS, CDR2 YYNGEE. CDR3 size: 16 residues. J lost 2 bases, V lost 2 bases, and 5 bases had no gene match. In nucleotides, the CDR3 is TGTGCCAGCAGCGTCGCCGGGACAGGGGGCCCCTACGAGCAGTACTTC. Its translation is CASSVAGTGGPYEQYF.

The genes are TRBV5-5 and TRBJ2-1, with 14 bases aligning to TRBD2. Germline-derived CDR1 and CDR2 are SGHKS and YYEKEE (reference sequence). The CDR3 runs 15 residues. The J segment lost 8 bases and the V segment lost 4 bases, leaving 5 bases of the junction unmatched. The CDR3 DNA is TGTGCCAGCAGCGAGGGACTAGCGGGGGTCTATGAGCAGTTCTTC. Translated, it gives CASSEGLAGVYEQFF.

Many counts were recorded for this clonotype. The chain carries TRBV10-2 and TRBJ2-4; the match to TRBD2 covers 8 bases. J was trimmed by 9 bases and V by 5 bases; bases with no gene match: 9. This CDR3 spans 14 amino acids. Germline loops: CDR1 WSHSY, CDR2 SAAADI. For the CDR3, the DNA is TGCGCCAGCAGTCAGAGGGGACTAGAAGGCATTCAGTACTTC. It encodes CASSQRGLEGIQYF.

This clonotype was seen repeatedly, ten times or more. This chain uses TRBV2 with TRBJ2-1, with D possibly matching TRBD2 (7 bases). V lost 3 bases and J lost 6, with 24 bases in between. Germline CDR1 SNHLY, CDR2 FYNNEI. The length of the CDR3 is 18 residues. CDR3 in amino acids: CASSEMRSGGGASNEQFF. In nucleotides, the CDR3 is TGTGCCAGCAGTGAGATGCGGTCGGGCGGGGGCGCCAGCAATGAGCAGTTCTTC.

For the CDR3, the DNA is TGTGCCAGCAGCTTAGGACAGGGAATCCCCTACGAGCAGTACTTC. Amino acids: CASSLGQGIPYEQYF. The V call is TRBV7-2, the J call TRBJ2-7; 7 bases fit TRBD1. J gave up 2 bases and V 1 base, and 5 bases lay outside the gene matches. The CDR3 extends over 15 amino acids. Germline assignment: CDR1 SGHTA and CDR2 FQGNSA.

This clonotype was counted a few times. Germline is not matched at one junction end, which may reflect a read error. V usage is TRBV30 and J usage is TRBJ1-3; D is ambiguous. The CDR3 length is 11 residues. CDR1 is GTSNPN, CDR2 SVGIG, per germline (reference sequence). The chain's CDR3 is CARSSGNTIYF. CDR3 sequence (DNA): TGTGCCCGGAGTTCTGGAAACACCATATATTTT.

The rearrangement uses TRBV7-2 and TRBJ1-6; D gene ambiguous. CDR1 and CDR2 (germline): SGHTA, FQGNSA. This CDR3 contains 12 residues. The germline V and J ends were trimmed by 4 bases and 14 bases, with 12 bases remaining between them. The CDR3 is CASSSQNSALHF. CDR3 sequence (DNA): TGTGCCAGCAGCTCGCAGAATTCGGCCCTCCACTTT. The variable domain in full, with the rest retrieved from reference TRBV7-2 and TRBJ1-6, is GAGVSQSPSNKVTEKGKDVELRCDPISGHTALYWYRQSLGQGLEFLIYFQGNSAPDKSGLPSDRFSAERTGGSVSTLTIQRTQQEDSAVYLCASSSQNSALHFGNGTRLTVT.

This clonotype has at least ten counts. The V gene is TRBV12-3 or TRBV12-4, the J gene TRBJ2-7, with D perhaps matching TRBD1 (5 bases). V was cut by 2 bases and J by 7 bases, with 15 bases left in between. The CDR3 contains 14 residues. The CDR3 is CASSLKGLVGEQYF. CDR3 nucleotide sequence: TGTGCCAGCAGTTTAAAGGGGTTGGTGGGGGAGCAGTACTTC.

This clonotype appeared a few times. This may be a read error, as it is one base from a much larger clone. V and J are TRBV6-2 or TRBV6-3 and TRBJ2-5; D gene ambiguous. Germline V CDR1 and CDR2: MNHEY, SVGEGT. Trimming removed 4 bases at V and 9 bases at J, with 15 bases between. There are 13 residues in the CDR3. The CDR3 loop reads CASSSLGPKAQYF. The DNA for the CDR3 is TGTGCCAGCAGTTCCCTAGGGCCAAAGGCCCAGTACTTC.

This clonotype has more than one count but fewer than ten. For the CDR3, the DNA is TGTGCCAGCAGCTTAGGACGGACAGAAACTAATGAAAAACTGTTTTTT. It is translated as CASSLGRTETNEKLFF. The genes are TRBV7-9 and TRBJ1-4; D may be TRBD1 (6 bases). The V end lost 1 base, the J end lost 1 base, and 10 bases lay between the germline ends. Germline V CDR1 and CDR2: SEHNR, FQNEAQ (reference sequence). The CDR3 extends over 16 amino acids.

This clonotype has just a few counts. V gene TRBV6-6 combines with J gene TRBJ1-1; 8 bases agree with TRBD1. The J segment lost 8 bases and the V segment lost 6 bases, leaving 5 bases of the junction unmatched. This CDR3 is 12 amino acids long. Per germline, CDR1 MNHNY and CDR2 SVGAGI (reference sequence). CDR3 residues: CASRPTGGEAFF. The CDR3 DNA reads as TGTGCCAGCAGGCCAACAGGGGGGGAAGCTTTCTTT.

Regarding this clonotype: An end of the junction differs from the germline gene, which may be a read error. The chain recombines TRBV6-5 with TRBJ2-5; 8 positions agree with TRBD1. The CDR3 contains 14 residues. CDR1 is MNHEY, CDR2 SVGAGI, per germline. CDR3 sequence: CASSYLRTGPEQYF. In DNA, the CDR3 is TGTGCCAGTAGTTACTTGAGGACAGGGCCTGAGCAGTACTTC.

The chain is built from TRBV2 and TRBJ2-5; 8 bases line up with TRBD2. The germline CDR1 and CDR2 sequences are SNHLY and FYNNEI. The trim removed 6 bases at V and 2 bases at J, leaving 5 bases unmatched. This CDR3 has 14 amino acids. The CDR3 reads CASSREGGQETQYF. CDR3 coding DNA: TGTGCCAGCAGCCGGGAGGGAGGGCAAGAGACCCAGTACTTC.

This clonotype was counted at least ten times. The chain carries TRBV7-2 and TRBJ2-1, with TRBD2 identical over 8 bases. This CDR3 is 15 amino acids long. Germline V gene sequence: CDR1 SGHTA, CDR2 FQGNSA. Trimming cost V 2 bases and J 3 bases; bases outside gene matches: 3. CDR3 region: CASSLSGGLYNEQFF. DNA for the CDR3: TGTGCCAGCAGCTTATCGGGGGGGCTCTACAATGAGCAGTTCTTC.